What follows describes a single TCR beta chain. Its specificity is unknown. The data stem from a study of shared clonotypes between healthy human individuals. Overall study findings and caveats: Against clonotypes common to all four donors, non-shared ones had lower generation probabilities.

Deep-level settings were used for running the assay. The data were produced by immunoSEQ multiplex PCR, yet TCRdb's version contains in-frame clones alone and is incomplete. The table lists some 630,000 clones, 96% of them singletons, with about 0.12% in the top ten. CD45RO-negative cells were positively selected for CCR7, leaving out terminally differentiated effector memory CD45RA+ cells. Germline CDR1 is SQVTM and CDR2 is ANQGSEA. V lost 0 bases and J lost 1, with 12 bases in between. The CDR3 consists of 15 residues. The specimen was naive CD8+ T cells sorted from blood. The clonotype comes from a woman aged 30 to 39 in good health. The V and J genes are TRBV29-1 and TRBJ2-5; D possibly corresponds to TRBD1 (5 bases). The CDR3 sequence is CSVEDRVWGQETQYF. In DNA, the CDR3 is TGCAGCGTTGAAGACAGGGTATGGGGCCAAGAGACCCAGTACTTC. The full variable domain, its missing parts supplied by reference TRBV29-1 and TRBJ2-5, is SAVISQKPSRDICQRGTSLTIQCQVDSQVTMMFWYRQQPGQSLTLIATANQGSEATYESGFVIDKFPISRPNLTFSTLTVSNMSPEDSSIYLCSVEDRVWGQETQYFGPGTRLLVL.